Listed below are T cell receptor beta chains from one sample, sequenced in a study of blood T cell repertoires in COVID-19. Profiling relied on immunoSEQ multiplex PCR, and the TCRdb table lists in-frame clones only, not all of them. The sample records 150,000 to 200,000 clones, around nine tenths being singletons. Sequenced input: PBMCs or T cells enriched from blood (not recorded which). The receptors derive from a woman aged 50 to 65 who had recovered from COVID-19. The CDR3 runs from the conserved cysteine through the conserved F or W. Each record gives: J gene, clone size, D gene, V gene, CDR3 protein, CDR3 DNA. A D gene is named only where the DNA matches it firmly. Size is stated for part of the rows, as once, few or many counts, or as a class when the clone is expanded.

J gene: TRBJ2-1
clone size: -
D gene: TRBD1
V gene: TRBV18
CDR3 protein: CASSRDRNYNEQFF
CDR3 DNA: TGTGCCAGCTCACGGGACAGGAACTACAATGAGCAGTTCTTC

J gene: TRBJ2-6
clone size: -
D gene: TRBD1
V gene: TRBV3-1/TRBV3-2
CDR3 protein: CACTNRGTGANVLTF
CDR3 DNA: TGTGCCTGCACGAACAGGGGCACTGGGGCCAACGTCCTGACTTTC

J gene: TRBJ1-2
clone size: -
D gene: TRBD1
V gene: TRBV7-2
CDR3 protein: CASTPGAGGYGYTF
CDR3 DNA: TGTGCCAGCACCCCCGGCGCAGGGGGGTACGGCTACACCTTC

J gene: TRBJ2-3
clone size: -
D gene: TRBD2
V gene: TRBV29-1
CDR3 protein: CSVRTSGGPDTQYF
CDR3 DNA: TGCAGCGTCCGGACTAGCGGGGGACCAGATACGCAGTATTTT

J gene: TRBJ1-4
clone size: -
D gene: TRBD1
V gene: TRBV19
CDR3 protein: CASSSRTGDVSEKLFF
CDR3 DNA: TGTGCCAGTAGTTCTCGGACAGGGGACGTGAGTGAAAAACTGTTTTTT

J gene: TRBJ2-3
clone size: -
D gene: -
V gene: TRBV18
CDR3 protein: CASSPVAGNRDTQYF
CDR3 DNA: TGTGCCAGCTCCCCGGTGGCGGGGAATAGAGATACGCAGTATTTT

J gene: TRBJ1-2
clone size: -
D gene: TRBD1
V gene: TRBV12-3/TRBV12-4
CDR3 protein: CASSFGTGVGYTF
CDR3 DNA: TGTGCCAGCAGTTTTGGGACAGGGGTTGGCTACACCTTC

J gene: TRBJ1-6
clone size: -
D gene: -
V gene: TRBV11-2
CDR3 protein: CASSLEGGDPFSPLHF
CDR3 DNA: TGTGCCAGCAGCTTAGAGGGAGGGGACCCATTTTCACCCCTCCACTTT

J gene: TRBJ1-6
clone size: -
D gene: -
V gene: TRBV27
CDR3 protein: CASSLTRVGSPLHF
CDR3 DNA: TGTGCCAGCAGTTTAACCAGGGTCGGCTCACCCCTCCACTTT

J gene: TRBJ2-1
clone size: -
D gene: TRBD2
V gene: TRBV5-4
CDR3 protein: CASSHGQRGAYNEQFF
CDR3 DNA: TGTGCCAGCAGTCACGGGCAGCGGGGCGCCTACAATGAGCAGTTCTTC

J gene: TRBJ2-2
clone size: -
D gene: -
V gene: TRBV5-1
CDR3 protein: CASSIRGPRTGELFF
CDR3 DNA: TGCGCCAGCAGCATACGGGGTCCAAGGACCGGGGAGCTGTTTTTT

J gene: TRBJ1-5
clone size: -
D gene: TRBD1
V gene: TRBV7-8
CDR3 protein: CASSSNRGSNQPQHF
CDR3 DNA: TGTGCCAGCAGCTCAAACAGGGGGAGCAATCAGCCCCAGCATTTT

J gene: TRBJ2-7
clone size: -
D gene: -
V gene: TRBV5-5
CDR3 protein: CASSLAGGTPYEQYF
CDR3 DNA: TGTGCCAGCAGCCTCGCTGGGGGGACCCCCTACGAGCAGTACTTC

J gene: TRBJ1-6
clone size: -
D gene: -
V gene: TRBV4-1
CDR3 protein: CASSQDVLPGSPLHF
CDR3 DNA: TGCGCCAGCAGCCAAGACGTTCTCCCCGGTTCACCCCTCCACTTT

J gene: TRBJ2-2
clone size: -
D gene: TRBD2
V gene: TRBV6-5
CDR3 protein: CASSYSTGGPTGELFF
CDR3 DNA: TGTGCCAGCAGTTACTCGACGGGGGGGCCCACCGGGGAGCTGTTTTTT

J gene: TRBJ1-1
clone size: -
D gene: -
V gene: TRBV13
CDR3 protein: CASSLQDLTEAFF
CDR3 DNA: TGTGCCAGCAGTCTACAGGATCTCACTGAAGCTTTCTTT

J gene: TRBJ2-1
clone size: -
D gene: -
V gene: TRBV5-8
CDR3 protein: CASSLGQLTYNEQFF
CDR3 DNA: TGTGCCAGCAGCTTGGGGCAGTTAACCTACAATGAGCAGTTCTTC

J gene: TRBJ2-5
clone size: -
D gene: TRBD1
V gene: TRBV7-3
CDR3 protein: CASSSGTGGAETQYF
CDR3 DNA: TGTGCCAGCAGCTCAGGGACAGGGGGCGCAGAGACCCAGTACTTC

J gene: TRBJ1-1
clone size: -
D gene: -
V gene: TRBV7-9
CDR3 protein: CASRFSGNTEAFF
CDR3 DNA: TGTGCCAGCAGATTCTCAGGGAACACTGAAGCTTTCTTT

J gene: TRBJ2-5
clone size: -
D gene: -
V gene: TRBV2
CDR3 protein: CASSTPGGGETQYF
CDR3 DNA: TGTGCCAGCAGTACCCCCGGGGGTGGGGAGACCCAGTACTTC

J gene: TRBJ1-1
clone size: -
D gene: -
V gene: TRBV6-2/TRBV6-3
CDR3 protein: CASSYSPPTSEAFF
CDR3 DNA: TGTGCCAGCAGTTACAGTCCCCCGACATCTGAAGCTTTCTTT

J gene: TRBJ1-1
clone size: -
D gene: -
V gene: TRBV5-6
CDR3 protein: CASSFLGVGLNTEAFF
CDR3 DNA: TGTGCCAGCAGCTTTCTAGGGGTCGGGTTGAACACTGAAGCTTTCTTT

J gene: TRBJ1-2
clone size: -
D gene: -
V gene: TRBV4-3
CDR3 protein: CASSQGSQGVYGYTF
CDR3 DNA: TGCGCCAGCAGCCAAGGATCCCAGGGTGTCTATGGCTACACCTTC

J gene: TRBJ1-5
clone size: -
D gene: -
V gene: TRBV2
CDR3 protein: CASRGVGPSVGNQPQHF
CDR3 DNA: TGTGCCAGCAGAGGGGTTGGGCCGTCAGTAGGCAATCAGCCCCAGCATTTT

J gene: TRBJ1-5
clone size: -
D gene: -
V gene: TRBV19
CDR3 protein: CASSLDYGGNQPQHF
CDR3 DNA: TGTGCCAGTAGTCTTGACTACGGGGGCAATCAGCCCCAGCATTTT

J gene: TRBJ1-3
clone size: -
D gene: TRBD1
V gene: TRBV30
CDR3 protein: CAWSDRGRGNTIYF
CDR3 DNA: TGTGCCTGGAGTGACAGGGGGCGAGGAAACACCATATATTTT

J gene: TRBJ2-7
clone size: once
D gene: TRBD1
V gene: TRBV15
CDR3 protein: CATSREVGGQGLVEQYF
CDR3 DNA: TGTGCCACCAGCAGAGAGGTAGGAGGACAGGGGCTGGTCGAGCAGTACTTC

J gene: TRBJ1-1
clone size: -
D gene: -
V gene: TRBV19
CDR3 protein: CASGVKMNTEAFF
CDR3 DNA: TGTGCCAGTGGAGTTAAAATGAACACTGAAGCTTTCTTT

J gene: TRBJ1-4
clone size: once
D gene: TRBD1
V gene: TRBV7-9
CDR3 protein: CASSPVGGTAEKLFF
CDR3 DNA: TGTGCCAGCAGCCCAGTGGGTGGGACAGCAGAAAAACTGTTTTTT

J gene: TRBJ1-3
clone size: -
D gene: -
V gene: TRBV7-2
CDR3 protein: CASSLGQTSGNTIYF
CDR3 DNA: TGTGCCAGCAGCTTAGGACAGACCTCTGGAAACACCATATATTTT

J gene: TRBJ2-6
clone size: -
D gene: -
V gene: TRBV19
CDR3 protein: CASSTRSGSGANVLTF
CDR3 DNA: TGTGCCAGTAGTACCCGGTCGGGATCTGGGGCCAACGTCCTGACTTTC

J gene: TRBJ2-3
clone size: -
D gene: TRBD1
V gene: TRBV7-9
CDR3 protein: CASSPGQGLSTDTQYF
CDR3 DNA: TGTGCCAGCAGTCCGGGACAGGGTCTGAGCACAGATACGCAGTATTTT

J gene: TRBJ2-5
clone size: -
D gene: -
V gene: TRBV4-2
CDR3 protein: CASSLISSQETQYF
CDR3 DNA: TGTGCCAGCAGTCTAATTAGCAGTCAAGAGACCCAGTACTTC

J gene: TRBJ1-4
clone size: -
D gene: -
V gene: TRBV18
CDR3 protein: CASSPPTASEKLFF
CDR3 DNA: TGTGCCAGCTCACCACCGACAGCTAGTGAAAAACTGTTTTTT

J gene: TRBJ1-3
clone size: -
D gene: -
V gene: TRBV12-3/TRBV12-4
CDR3 protein: CASSRQARNTIYF
CDR3 DNA: TGTGCCAGCAGTCGACAGGCGAGAAACACCATATATTTT

J gene: TRBJ2-3
clone size: -
D gene: -
V gene: TRBV6-5
CDR3 protein: CASSYTSRRWTDTQYF
CDR3 DNA: TGTGCCAGCAGTTACACCTCGAGGAGGTGGACAGATACGCAGTATTTT

J gene: TRBJ1-1
clone size: once
D gene: -
V gene: TRBV6-2/TRBV6-3
CDR3 protein: CASSTTYPNTEAFF
CDR3 DNA: TGTGCCAGCAGCACGACATACCCTAACACTGAAGCTTTCTTT

J gene: TRBJ1-4
clone size: -
D gene: -
V gene: TRBV4-3
CDR3 protein: CASSPRVIQINEKLFF
CDR3 DNA: TGCGCCAGCAGCCCCCGGGTGATCCAGATTAATGAAAAACTGTTTTTT

J gene: TRBJ2-3
clone size: -
D gene: TRBD2
V gene: TRBV6-1
CDR3 protein: CASSARPGLAGDTQYF
CDR3 DNA: TGTGCCAGCAGTGCCAGGCCGGGACTAGCGGGAGATACGCAGTATTTT

J gene: TRBJ2-2
clone size: -
D gene: TRBD2
V gene: TRBV6-5
CDR3 protein: CASSYSREGTGELFF
CDR3 DNA: TGTGCCAGCAGTTACAGCAGGGAGGGGACCGGGGAGCTGTTTTTT

J gene: TRBJ2-7
clone size: -
D gene: -
V gene: TRBV5-8
CDR3 protein: CASSLGGVTYEQYF
CDR3 DNA: TGTGCCAGCAGCTTAGGGGGTGTTACCTACGAGCAGTACTTC

J gene: TRBJ2-3
clone size: -
D gene: -
V gene: TRBV2
CDR3 protein: CASSVGDTQYF
CDR3 DNA: TGTGCCAGCAGCGTTGGCGATACGCAGTATTTT

J gene: TRBJ2-2
clone size: -
D gene: TRBD2
V gene: TRBV4-3
CDR3 protein: CASSPRTSGGAGELFF
CDR3 DNA: TGCGCCAGCAGCCCTAGGACTAGCGGGGGGGCCGGGGAGCTGTTTTTT

J gene: TRBJ2-5
clone size: -
D gene: TRBD2
V gene: TRBV19
CDR3 protein: CASSARLAGGSPRETQYF
CDR3 DNA: TGTGCCAGTAGTGCAAGACTAGCGGGGGGCTCTCCTCGGGAGACCCAGTACTTC

J gene: TRBJ1-4
clone size: -
D gene: -
V gene: TRBV27
CDR3 protein: CASSFGGGNEKLFF
CDR3 DNA: TGTGCCAGCAGTTTTGGGGGGGGAAATGAAAAACTGTTTTTT

J gene: TRBJ2-3
clone size: -
D gene: TRBD2
V gene: TRBV7-2
CDR3 protein: CASSSLAGAVTDTQYF
CDR3 DNA: TGTGCCAGCAGCTCTTTAGCGGGGGCCGTCACAGATACGCAGTATTTT

J gene: TRBJ1-2
clone size: -
D gene: -
V gene: TRBV7-2
CDR3 protein: CASSLSNPGTSDGYTF
CDR3 DNA: TGTGCCAGCAGCTTATCGAACCCCGGGACATCGGACGGCTACACCTTC

J gene: TRBJ1-5
clone size: -
D gene: -
V gene: TRBV12-3/TRBV12-4
CDR3 protein: CASSFQADQPQHF
CDR3 DNA: TGTGCCAGCAGTTTCCAAGCTGATCAGCCCCAGCATTTT

J gene: TRBJ2-3
clone size: once
D gene: TRBD2
V gene: TRBV9
CDR3 protein: CASSVGRGVIYTKYF
CDR3 DNA: TGTGCCAGCAGCGTAGGGCGGGGGGTTATATATACGAAGTATTTT

J gene: TRBJ2-1
clone size: -
D gene: TRBD2
V gene: TRBV19
CDR3 protein: CASSIQRGANEQFF
CDR3 DNA: TGTGCCAGTAGTATCCAGCGGGGGGCCAATGAGCAGTTCTTC

J gene: TRBJ1-1
clone size: -
D gene: TRBD1
V gene: TRBV18
CDR3 protein: CASSLRQGGDTEAFF
CDR3 DNA: TGTGCCAGCTCCCTCAGACAGGGTGGGGACACTGAAGCTTTCTTT

J gene: TRBJ1-5
clone size: -
D gene: -
V gene: TRBV21-1
CDR3 protein: CASSKGGQPQHF
CDR3 DNA: TGTGCCAGCAGCAAGGGAGGTCAGCCCCAGCATTTT

J gene: TRBJ2-4
clone size: -
D gene: TRBD1
V gene: TRBV5-1
CDR3 protein: CASRMSWDRFLNIQYF
CDR3 DNA: TGCGCCAGCAGAATGAGCTGGGACAGGTTTCTAAACATTCAGTACTTC